This entry describes one T cell receptor (beta chain). A junction boundary mismatches the germline segment, possibly from a read error. The CDR3 is made up of 18 amino acids. The germline gives CDR1 DFQATT, CDR2 SNEGSKA (reference sequence). The data derive from a study of molecular identifiers for immune sequencing clone quantification. Bulk TCR libraries used previously described methods and listed TCR primers. Each CDR3 protein gets one entry after TCRdb re-called the PCR reads with MiXCR. The sample consists of more than 300,000 distinct CDR3 sequences, around 21% of them appearing once. The source material was naive CD8+ T cells from blood, with Jurkat cell RNA spiked in. As for subset: FACS-sorted CD8+CD4-CCR7+CD45RA+ naive T cells. The V gene is TRBV20-1, the J gene TRBJ2-3; 7 bases agree with TRBD2. This receptor was taken from a human donor in good health. Some libraries in this study had Jurkat cell RNA spiked in. Here the CDR3 DNA reads TGCAGTGCCTTAAGCCTAAGGGTGGCGGGAGTTAGCACAGGTACGCAGTATTTT. Amino acid sequence: CSALSLRVAGVSTGTQYF.